A single sample gave rise to the 26 T cell receptor beta chains below, sequenced in a study of T cells in localized non-small cell lung cancer (dated by TCRdb to the early 2020s). The library was built by means of the immunoSEQ multiplex PCR assay. In its TCRdb copy, this immuneACCESS table keeps in-frame sequences only and misses some clones. Where compared with another copy, unresolved V genes explain less than half of these, and the others have no known cause. The sample table holds tens of thousands of clones, of which 80% to 95% were seen once. Around 20% of the sample belongs to the ten largest clones. Sequenced here: peripheral blood, sampled before any cancer treatment. The receptors originated from a man aged 35 to 69 with stage I lung adenocarcinoma.

The sample holds a few counts of this clone. The chain couples TRBV6-1 to TRBJ2-1; D is ambiguous. The CDR3 consists of 12 residues. V lost 2 bases to trimming and J lost 5 bases, with 4 bases between them. Germline V gene data show CDR1 as MNHNS and CDR2 as SASEGT. The CDR3 region has the DNA TGTGCCAGCAGTGAACTGAACAATGAGCAGTTCTTC. Translating it yields CASSELNNEQFF.

The rearrangement joins TRBV5-1 to TRBJ2-1; D is unresolved. From germline, CDR1 is SGHRS and CDR2 YFSETQ. This CDR3 comprises 11 residues. Deletions cut 0 bases from V and 9 bases from J, with 4 bases between. CDR3 sequence (DNA): TGCGCCAGCAGCTTGGGTGGTGAGCAGTTCTTC. Protein: CASSLGGEQFF.

The rearrangement joins TRBV7-2 to TRBJ1-3; D remains ambiguous. Germline values: CDR1 SGHTA, CDR2 FQGNSA. Trimming cost V 3 bases and J 7 bases, with 4 bases left between them. CDR3 length: 11 amino acids. The DNA for the CDR3 is TGTGCCAGCAGCTTGGGGAACACCATATATTTT. Protein sequence: CASSLGNTIYF.

This sequence joins TRBV6-1 and TRBJ2-7; 13 bases are a match to TRBD2. From germline, CDR1 is MNHNS and CDR2 SASEGT. Losses at the gene ends were 3 bases for V and 2 bases for J; bases not matched to a gene: 1. The CDR3 contains 15 residues. The CDR3 DNA reads as TGTGCCAGCAGTGAGGGGACTAGCGGGACCTACGAGCAGTACTTC. It yields the protein CASSEGTSGTYEQYF.

This clone was seen just once. The chain joins TRBV2 to TRBJ2-1; D is undetermined. The CDR3 runs to 16 residues. The germline V gene has CDR1 SNHLY and CDR2 FYNNEI. V lost 2 bases and J 8 bases, leaving 19 bases between the germline ends. The CDR3 DNA follows: TGTGCCAGCAGTGAATGGCTTCTTCCACCTAACGATGAGCAGTTCTTC. As protein: CASSEWLLPPNDEQFF.

This rearrangement joins TRBV19 to TRBJ2-1; D perhaps matches TRBD2 (5 bases). The V gene lost 3 bases and the J gene lost 1 base, with 10 bases spanning the gap. The CDR3 is made up of 15 amino acids. Germline V lookup: CDR1 LNHDA, CDR2 SQIVND (reference sequence). CDR3 sequence reads: CASSMLAESYNEQFF. CDR3 DNA: TGTGCCAGTAGTATGCTAGCTGAATCCTACAATGAGCAGTTCTTC.

This clone was found many times. The chain carries TRBV2 and TRBJ2-3, with 9 bases aligning to TRBD1. This CDR3 is 12 amino acids long. V gave up 11 bases and J gave up 3 bases; unmatched junction bases: 3. Germline V gene lookup returns CDR1 SNHLY and CDR2 FYNNEI. The CDR3 here is CAGQGITDTQYF. CDR3 sequence (DNA): TGTGCCGGACAGGGGATTACAGATACGCAGTATTTT. The full variable domain, with the rest looked up from reference TRBV2 and TRBJ2-3, is EPEVTQTPSHQVTQMGQEVILRCVPISNHLYFYWYRQILGQKVEFLVSFYNNEISEKSEIFDDQFSVERPDGSNFTLKIRSTKLEDSAMYFCAGQGITDTQYFGPGTRLTVL.

The V call is TRBV18, the J call TRBJ2-5, with D possibly being TRBD2 (5 bases). Looked up from germline, CDR1 is KGHSH and CDR2 is LQKENI. Between the trimmed V and J ends, which lost 5 bases and 2 bases, there was a span of 12 bases. This CDR3 contains 14 residues. CDR3 nucleotide sequence: TGTGCCAGCTCAGACGGGGAGCTTCAAGAGACCCAGTACTTC. This gives the protein CASSDGELQETQYF. Full variable domain (missing parts from reference TRBV18 and TRBJ2-5): NAGVMQNPRHLVRRRGQEARLRCSPMKGHSHVYWYRQLPEEGLKFMVYLQKENIIDESGMPKERFSAEFPKEGPSILRIQQVVRGDSAAYFCASSDGELQETQYFGPGTRLLVL.

This clone was found many times. This chain joins TRBV2 and TRBJ2-7; D remains ambiguous. Looked up from germline, CDR1 is SNHLY and CDR2 is FYNNEI. The CDR3 sequence is 13 residues long. Deletions cut 5 bases from V and 2 bases from J, with 10 bases between. In nucleotides, the CDR3 is TGTGCCAGCAGTTCACTCCCCGCCTACGAGCAGTACTTC. This sequence encodes CASSSLPAYEQYF.

A few counts support this clone. Other DNA sequences in the sample encode the same CDR3. The V gene is TRBV5-1, the J gene TRBJ2-3; TRBD1 matches at 9 bases. The V and J ends lost 3 bases and 4 bases, in that order; junction bases with no gene match: 3. CDR1 SGHRS and CDR2 YFSETQ come from the germline V gene. The CDR3 consists of 14 residues. The CDR3 nucleotides read TGCGCCAGCAGCTCGGGACAGGGTTCAGATACGCAGTATTTT. Encoded protein: CASSSGQGSDTQYF.

The gene calls are TRBV4-1 and TRBJ2-7; 10 bases are shared with TRBD2. CDR1 and CDR2 from the germline V gene are MGHRA and YSYEKL. The CDR3 consists of 19 residues. V gave up 0 bases and J gave up 2 bases; unmatched junction bases: 13. The CDR3 sequence: CASSQDRGASGRRAYEQYF. The CDR3 coding sequence is TGCGCCAGCAGCCAAGATCGCGGGGCTAGCGGGAGAAGGGCCTACGAGCAGTACTTC.

For the CDR3, the DNA is TGCGCCAGCAGCTTGTCCAGGGGGAATGAAAAACTGTTTTTT. Residues: CASSLSRGNEKLFF. The chain uses TRBV5-1 and TRBJ1-4; 7 nucleotides align to TRBD1. CDR3 length: 14 residues. V lost 1 base to trimming and J lost 5 bases; unmatched junction nucleotides: 2. Germline V gives CDR1 SGHRS, CDR2 YFSETQ.

The chain employs TRBV5-4 and TRBJ2-7; possibly TRBD1 for D (6 bases). Germline values: CDR1 SGHNT, CDR2 YYREEE (reference sequence). Trimming removed 1 base from V and 7 bases from J, with 18 bases in between. The CDR3 covers 15 residues. The DNA of the CDR3 is TGTGCCAGCAGCTTGAAAGTAGCAGGGGCAAAGGAGCAGTACTTC. Translating it yields CASSLKVAGAKEQYF.

The chain couples TRBV29-1 to TRBJ2-1; TRBD2 matches 13 bases. Looked up from germline, CDR1 is SQVTM and CDR2 is ANQGSEA. The CDR3 runs to 16 residues. With V trimmed by 2 bases and J by 4 bases, 5 bases remained unmatched. CDR3 loop: CSVETSGRANYNEQFF. The CDR3 coding sequence is TGCAGCGTTGAAACTAGCGGGAGGGCCAATTACAATGAGCAGTTCTTC.

Here the CDR3 reads CASSPTGRTNNEQFF. The CDR3 DNA sequence: TGTGCCAGCAGCCCAACGGGGCGGACAAACAATGAGCAGTTCTTC. The V call is TRBV9, the J call TRBJ2-1; D is possibly TRBD1 or TRBD2 (5 bases each). This CDR3 is 15 amino acids long. Deletions cut 4 bases from V and 5 bases from J, with 16 bases between. Germline V gene data show CDR1 as SGDLS and CDR2 as YYNGEE.

The chain has TRBV10-3 and TRBJ1-2; D may be TRBD1 (6 bases). Germline V gives CDR1 ENHRY, CDR2 SYGVKD. This CDR3 has 14 amino acids. V dropped 5 bases and J dropped 8 bases, with 18 bases sitting between them. DNA for the CDR3: TGTGCCATCAGTCGGGACAAGGGAGCATTGGGCTACACCTTC. It is translated as CAISRDKGALGYTF.

The chain has TRBV6-6 and TRBJ2-3; TRBD2 might be the D (6 bases). This CDR3 spans 15 amino acids. The germline V gene encodes CDR1 MNHNY and CDR2 SVGAGI (reference sequence). V was cut by 1 base and J by 4 bases, with 12 bases left in between. CDR3 residues: CASSYFGSSADTQYF. DNA of the CDR3: TGTGCCAGCAGTTACTTCGGGAGTTCGGCAGATACGCAGTATTTT.

The V and J genes are TRBV7-9 and TRBJ2-2; no definite D call. The V end lost 5 bases, the J end lost 5 bases, and 15 bases lay between the germline ends. Germline-derived CDR1 and CDR2 are SEHNR and FQNEAQ (reference sequence). This CDR3 contains 15 residues. The CDR3 is CASSHRPERTGELFF. The CDR3 DNA is TGTGCCAGCAGCCATCGACCCGAGAGAACCGGGGAGCTGTTTTTT.

The chain is built from TRBV5-8 and TRBJ2-3; a possible D gene is TRBD1 (6 bases). The CDR3 is made up of 14 amino acids. Germline V gene sequence: CDR1 SGHTS, CDR2 YDEGEE. Between the trimmed V and J ends, which lost 0 bases and 6 bases, there was a span of 11 bases. CDR3 residues: CASSLGWGHDTQYF. CDR3 DNA: TGTGCCAGCAGCTTGGGTTGGGGACATGATACGCAGTATTTT.

The CDR3 sequence is CASSEGLRDTQYF. The CDR3 nucleotides are TGTGCCAGCAGTGAGGGTTTGAGAGATACGCAGTATTTT. V gene TRBV2 combines with J gene TRBJ2-3; D gene ambiguous. V lost 3 bases to trimming and J lost 5 bases, with 9 bases between them. Germline loops: CDR1 SNHLY, CDR2 FYNNEI. The CDR3 has 13 amino acids.

This clone appeared a single time. The chain recombines TRBV4-1 with TRBJ2-1, with a possible D match to TRBD1 (5 bases). This CDR3 has 14 residues. Germline loops: CDR1 MGHRA, CDR2 YSYEKL. V shed 0 bases and J shed 9 bases, with 12 bases lying between them. The CDR3, as DNA: TGCGCCAGCAGCCAAGATTGGAAAGGGGCTGAGCAGTTCTTC. It translates to CASSQDWKGAEQFF.

V usage is TRBV6-5 and J usage is TRBJ2-7; 9 bases map to TRBD1. The V gene end was trimmed by 4 bases and the J gene end by 6 bases; junction bases not matched to a gene: 7. There are 14 residues in the CDR3. In germline, CDR1 is MNHEY, CDR2 SVGAGI. CDR3 loop: CASSFPGQGGEQYF. In DNA, the CDR3 is TGTGCCAGCAGTTTCCCGGGACAGGGTGGCGAGCAGTACTTC.

This chain connects TRBV5-1 to TRBJ2-7, with TRBD1 as a possible D gene (5 bases). The CDR3 totals 16 residues. CDR1 and CDR2 from the germline V gene are SGHRS and YFSETQ. The ends were cut back, 0 bases at V and 1 base at J, with 14 bases in the middle. The CDR3 is CASSLGPAGYSYEQYF. The CDR3 nucleotides are TGCGCCAGCAGCTTGGGACCTGCAGGGTATTCCTACGAGCAGTACTTC.

The sample holds a few counts of this clone. The gene calls are TRBV30 and TRBJ2-1; tentative D call: TRBD1 (5 bases). This CDR3 is 15 amino acids long. Trimming stripped 2 bases from V and 1 base from J, with 12 bases between. Germline CDR1 GTSNPN, CDR2 SVGIG (reference sequence). CDR3 coding DNA: TGTGCCTGGAGTACAGGACCTCCTTCCTACAATGAGCAGTTCTTC. Translated: CAWSTGPPSYNEQFF.

J is TRBJ2-1 and V is TRBV2; D is undetermined. The V gene lost 6 bases and the J gene lost 5 bases, with 11 bases spanning the gap. The CDR3 is 13 amino acids. Germline V gene sequence: CDR1 SNHLY, CDR2 FYNNEI. The CDR3 nucleotides read TGTGCCAGCAGCGCCCTCAGTAACAATGAGCAGTTCTTC. Translation gives CASSALSNNEQFF.

J is TRBJ1-1 and V is TRBV2, with D perhaps matching TRBD1 (6 bases). The CDR3 loop spans 13 amino acids. CDR1 SNHLY and CDR2 FYNNEI come from the germline V gene. The V and J ends lost 3 bases and 3 bases respectively, with 8 bases between them. CDR3 nucleotide sequence: TGTGCCAGCAGTGATCAGGGGTACACTGAAGCTTTCTTT. Protein product: CASSDQGYTEAFF.